The 8 T cell receptor beta chains below were found in one sample sequenced in a study of T cells in Graves' hyperthyroidism and ophthalmopathy. Researchers amplified the TCR beta CDR3 regions from RNA transcripts. First-round RT-PCR with HTBI primers amplified the TCR CDR3 region. TCRdb processed the multiplex PCR reads anew with MiXCR; each CDR3 protein has one entry. The sample contains about 380,000 distinct CDR3 sequences, 14% of which appear only once. What was sequenced was blood. Receptor source: a woman aged 55 to 70 with Graves' hyperthyroidism.

This rearrangement joins TRBV5-4 to TRBJ2-1; 10 bases align to TRBD1. Germline CDR1 and CDR2: SGHNT and YYREEE (reference sequence). Trimming took 7 bases from V and 8 from J; bases not matched to a gene: 3. This CDR3 is 12 amino acids long. The CDR3 sequence is CASGTGAYEQFF. The DNA for the CDR3 is TGTGCCAGCGGGACAGGGGCCTATGAGCAGTTCTTC.

This clonotype was observed at least ten times. V is TRBV4-1 and J is TRBJ2-7; 9 bases are a match to TRBD2. Germline assignment: CDR1 MGHRA and CDR2 YSYEKL. The ends lost 3 bases at V and 2 bases at J; junction bases unmatched: 5. The CDR3 runs to 15 residues. The CDR3 here is CASSQGTSSAYEQYF. The CDR3 DNA reads TGCGCCAGCAGCCAGGGGACTAGCTCAGCCTACGAGCAGTACTTC.

In its sample, this clonotype was seen many times. A read error may produce the germline difference seen at one junction end. The chain employs TRBV7-9 and TRBJ1-6; unclear D gene. This CDR3 region has 14 residues. In germline, CDR1 is SEHNR, CDR2 FQNEAQ (reference sequence). The CDR3 here is CASIPDSFNSPLHF. Here the CDR3 DNA reads TGTGCCAGCATCCCAGATTCCTTTAATTCACCCCTCCACTTT.

This clonotype was detected ten times or more. The chain is built from TRBV3-1 and TRBJ2-7; D is possibly TRBD1 (5 bases). From germline, CDR1 is LGHDT and CDR2 YNNKEL (reference sequence). Trimming pared 1 base from V and 3 bases from J, leaving 10 bases between. The CDR3 totals 14 residues. The CDR3 coding sequence is TGTGCCAGCAGCCAAGCGAGACAGCTCTACGAGCAGTACTTC. Translated, it gives CASSQARQLYEQYF.

A word on this clonotype: The junction departs from the called germline gene at one end, perhaps through a read error. The V gene is TRBV24-1, the J gene TRBJ2-7, with unresolved D. This CDR3 region has 12 residues. Germline assignment: CDR1 KGHDR and CDR2 SFDVKD. The chain's CDR3 is CATSDAVHERYF. In DNA form, the CDR3 reads TGTGCCACCAGTGATGCCGTCCACGAGCGGTACTTC.

This clonotype was observed at least ten times. The V gene is TRBV24-1, the J gene TRBJ2-1; 9 bases line up with TRBD1. Trimming cost V 5 bases and J 3 bases; bases outside gene matches: 10. The germline CDR1 and CDR2 sequences are KGHDR and SFDVKD. This CDR3 is 17 amino acids long. CDR3 DNA: TGTGCCACCAGTGTAGATTCCGGGACAGGGTTCTACAATGAGCAGTTCTTC. It encodes CATSVDSGTGFYNEQFF.

CDR3 bases: TGTGCCAGCAGCTTCCCGAGGGGGCGCGGGCCGAACACTGAAGCTTTCTTT. Translation: CASSFPRGRGPNTEAFF. The genes are TRBV7-9 and TRBJ1-1; 7 bases map to TRBD1. CDR1 is SEHNR and CDR2 is FQNEAQ in the germline V gene (reference sequence). J was trimmed by 1 base and V by 3 bases; bases with no gene match: 11. The CDR3 length is 17 residues.

This clonotype appeared once. The chain has TRBV11-2 and TRBJ2-7, with D perhaps matching TRBD1 (6 bases). V dropped 2 bases and J dropped 6 bases, with 11 bases sitting between them. Germline assignment: CDR1 SGHAT and CDR2 FQNNGV. This CDR3 has 13 residues. As DNA, the CDR3 is TGTGCCAGCAGCTTAATTCAGGGGTTCGAGCAGTACTTC. Its translation is CASSLIQGFEQYF.